This T cell receptor (beta chain) came from a study of OX40 agonist ivuxolimab in advanced cancers. As for the study more broadly: Ivuxolimab was an agonistic, fully human IgG2 monoclonal antibody directed against OX40 (CD134), a costimulatory receptor. Intravenous ivuxolimab was administered to patients every 2 weeks at six dose levels: 0.01, 0.1, 0.3, 1.5, 3 and 10 mg/kg. Of the approximately 54 patients in dose escalation, some 19 had hepatocellular carcinoma, some 15 had melanoma, 9 had renal cell carcinoma and 9 had head and neck cancer. In the dose-escalation cohort, approximately 83% of patients were male, and the mean age was approximately 60 years with a range of roughly 20 to 85. Patients were allowed to have had prior anti-PD-1, anti-PD-L1 or anti-CTLA-4 therapy, and roughly 40% of the dose-escalation patients had been treated with checkpoint inhibitors. Three dose-escalation patients achieved partial responses, one with hepatocellular carcinoma and two with cutaneous melanoma. Peripheral TCRbeta sequencing aimed to test whether ivuxolimab altered TCR sequence diversity and caused clonal T-cell expansion. The monotherapy dose-escalation portion (N of about 50 patients) of the phase I ivuxolimab trial is reported in the paper. Overall results and qualifications from the work: The antigen specificity of the clonally expanded peripheral T cells was not determined. Low levels of normalized T-cell clonal expansion were also seen in some patients who did not respond. After ivuxolimab, CD8+ T cells had more expanded clones than CD4+ T cells on average. At doses of 0.1 to 3.0 mg/kg, clonal expansion of both CD4+ and CD8+ T cells in blood was seen between baseline and week 6. In partial responders in the 0.1-3.0 mg/kg groups, normalized peripheral clonal expansion was found to be among the lowest, especially among CD8+ T cells.

Of note for this clone: The antigen it binds to is not known. Nothing much larger sits one base from this clone, and base qualities are not available.

Genomic DNA was isolated from the sorted cells so that the TCRbeta CDR3 region could be sequenced. The immunoSEQ Assay was used for sequencing of TCRbeta CDR3 regions. TCRdb retrieved this table from immuneACCESS and kept in-frame rearrangements only. Not all clones are present; in checked studies, unresolved V genes account for under half, and no reason is known for the remainder. For this sample there are some 72,000 clones; around 94% appear just once. Under 3.5% of the sample rests with the top ten. Patients with a history of autoimmune disease or receiving systemic immunosuppression were excluded from the trial. In every dose cohort, peripheral blood was drawn for TCR sequencing at baseline, cycle 4 day 1, and cycle 7 day 1. The samples were drawn from a first-in-human, open-label, multicenter phase I dose-escalation trial of ivuxolimab. Adults with locally advanced or metastatic melanoma, renal cell, hepatocellular, or head and neck squamous cell carcinoma were enrolled in the trial. Before TCR sequencing, CD4+ and CD8+ T cells were separately sorted from peripheral blood.

This sequence originates from an adult with an advanced solid tumor such as melanoma, head and neck, liver or kidney cancer. The input for sequencing was CD4+ or CD8+ T cells sorted from blood, taken in a trial of the OX40 agonist ivuxolimab.

The CDR3 has the sequence CASSLARPGASGAYEQYF. The sequence in DNA is TGCGCCAGCAGCTTGGCAAGGCCCGGGGCTAGCGGTGCCTACGAGCAGTACTTC. The V gene is TRBV5-1 and the J gene is TRBJ2-7; 7 middle bases align to TRBD2. V lost 0 bases and J lost 2 bases, and the count of bases not matched to a germline gene is 14. The germline V gene supplies CDR1 SGHRS and CDR2 YFSETQ. The cysteine opens and the phenylalanine closes a CDR3 of 18 amino acids. The DNA shown is the 54-base CDR3, in frame from base 1.